These T cell receptor beta chains were read from a single sample in a study of T cell repertoires in cytomegalovirus infection. Using its own MiXCR run on the reads, TCRdb lists one record per CDR3 protein. The table records approximately 500,000 distinct CDR3 sequences, about 15% of them present only once. The sample taken for sequencing was CD8+ T cells from PBMCs. All receptors derive from a human donor in good health (CMV status not recorded). Some clones in this sample may be carry-over from other donors' samples. Each CDR3 is given with its conserved first and last residue. Each record gives: D gene, V gene, J gene, CDR3 length, clone size, CDR3 protein, CDR3 DNA. A D gene is named only where the DNA matches it firmly. Expanded clones get a size class; other rows say once, few or many, or leave the size out.

>.|TRBV4-1|TRBJ2-3|16|many
CASSLFPSRLTDTQYF
TGCGCCAGCAGCCTGTTCCCTTCCAGGCTCACAGATACGCAGTATTTT
>TRBD1|TRBV28|TRBJ2-2|18|few
CASSFYPTGAEEAGELFF
TGTGCCAGCAGTTTTTACCCGACAGGGGCTGAGGAGGCCGGGGAGCTGTTTTTT
>TRBD1|TRBV6-5|TRBJ2-1|14|many
CASSYYDRVGEQFF
TGTGCCAGCAGTTACTACGACAGGGTGGGTGAGCAGTTCTTC
>.|TRBV6-2/TRBV6-3|TRBJ2-7|14|many
CASSYSRNPYEQYF
TGTGCCAGCAGTTACTCACGGAATCCCTACGAGCAGTACTTC
>TRBD2|TRBV4-1|TRBJ2-1|16|.
CASSPLLAGELNEQFF
TGCGCCAGCAGCCCATTACTAGCGGGAGAGCTCAATGAGCAGTTCTTC
>.|TRBV9|TRBJ2-3|16|many
CASSVEGLLRTDTQYF
TGTGCCAGCAGCGTAGAAGGACTCCTCCGCACAGATACGCAGTATTTT
>.|TRBV4-1|TRBJ2-2|18|many
CASSQEGFGHSNTGELFF
TGCGCCAGCAGCCAAGAAGGTTTCGGACATTCGAACACCGGGGAGCTGTTTTTT
>.|TRBV19|TRBJ2-5|16|many
CASSRGLQGRGETQYF
TGTGCCAGTAGCCGAGGATTACAGGGCCGCGGTGAGACCCAGTACTTC
>TRBD2|TRBV4-1|TRBJ2-5|14|few
CASSSFGGAKTQYF
TGCGCCAGCAGCTCCTTCGGGGGGGCGAAGACCCAGTACTTC
>.|TRBV7-8|TRBJ2-5|10|many
CASTAETQYF
TGTGCCAGCACAGCGGAGACCCAGTACTTC
>TRBD1|TRBV20-1|TRBJ2-1|15|few
CSARDNRGLSDEQFF
TGCAGTGCTAGAGACAACAGGGGGCTTTCGGATGAGCAGTTCTTC
>.|TRBV20-1|TRBJ2-2|11|few
CSASLGGELFF
TGCAGTGCTAGCCTGGGCGGGGAGCTGTTTTTT
>TRBD2|TRBV20-1|TRBJ2-2|21|few
CSARYRSTSGDLGLGTGELFF
TGCAGTGCTAGATACCGGTCGACTAGCGGGGACCTGGGTTTAGGGACCGGGGAGCTGTTTTTT
>TRBD1|TRBV15|TRBJ2-7|15|many
CATSRARTGSYEQYF
TGTGCCACCAGCAGAGCGAGGACAGGGTCCTACGAGCAGTACTTC
>TRBD1|TRBV14|TRBJ1-1|16|few
CASRHTGTGLNTEAFF
TGTGCCAGCAGACATACCGGGACAGGCTTGAACACTGAAGCTTTCTTT
>.|TRBV12-5|TRBJ2-1|17|.
CASGLVRASERGNEQFF
TGTGCTAGTGGTTTGGTACGGGCTAGCGAGAGGGGCAATGAGCAGTTCTTC
>.|TRBV6-6|TRBJ1-2|14|.
CASSPYYRDYGYTF
TGTGCCAGCAGTCCCTACTACAGGGACTATGGCTACACCTTC
>TRBD1|TRBV4-1|TRBJ1-1|15|many
CASSQEPGQGVLAFF
TGCGCCAGCAGCCAGGAACCGGGACAGGGTGTTTTAGCTTTCTTT
>TRBD2|TRBV13|TRBJ2-1|15|.
CASSHGGTAYNEQFF
TGTGCCAGCAGCCACGGGGGGACGGCTTACAATGAGCAGTTCTTC
>.|TRBV27|TRBJ1-2|13|.
CASSQRGAYGYTF
TGTGCCAGTAGTCAAAGGGGGGCCTATGGCTACACCTTC
>TRBD2|TRBV5-6|TRBJ2-5|18|.
CASSYLEGLAEVEETQYF
TGTGCCAGCAGCTACCTAGAGGGACTAGCGGAGGTTGAAGAGACCCAGTACTTC
>TRBD1|TRBV6-5|TRBJ1-4|14|.
CASSGDRGSKKLFF
TGTGCCAGCAGTGGGGACAGGGGAAGTAAAAAACTGTTTTTT
>TRBD2|TRBV2|TRBJ2-1|12|.
CAIRLAGSEQFF
TGTGCCATCCGTCTAGCGGGAAGTGAGCAGTTCTTC
>.|TRBV12-3/TRBV12-4|TRBJ1-2|16|many
CASSFGLEGANYGYTF
TGTGCCAGCAGTTTTGGTTTGGAGGGAGCTAACTATGGCTACACCTTC
>.|TRBV27|TRBJ1-5|13|many
CASSLGRAQPQHF
TGTGCCAGCAGTTTAGGCAGGGCCCAGCCCCAGCATTTT
>.|TRBV4-1|TRBJ1-5|14|.
CASSPSGAGQPQHF
TGCGCCAGCAGCCCTTCCGGCGCAGGACAGCCCCAGCATTTT
>.|TRBV6-4|TRBJ2-3|16|few
CASSDSRGSSTDTQYF
TGTGCCAGCAGTGACTCCAGGGGCTCTAGCACAGATACGCAGTATTTT
>.|TRBV7-2|TRBJ2-3|16|many
CASSLRVGQLVDTQYF
TGTGCCAGCAGCTTAAGAGTTGGACAGCTAGTCGATACGCAGTATTTT